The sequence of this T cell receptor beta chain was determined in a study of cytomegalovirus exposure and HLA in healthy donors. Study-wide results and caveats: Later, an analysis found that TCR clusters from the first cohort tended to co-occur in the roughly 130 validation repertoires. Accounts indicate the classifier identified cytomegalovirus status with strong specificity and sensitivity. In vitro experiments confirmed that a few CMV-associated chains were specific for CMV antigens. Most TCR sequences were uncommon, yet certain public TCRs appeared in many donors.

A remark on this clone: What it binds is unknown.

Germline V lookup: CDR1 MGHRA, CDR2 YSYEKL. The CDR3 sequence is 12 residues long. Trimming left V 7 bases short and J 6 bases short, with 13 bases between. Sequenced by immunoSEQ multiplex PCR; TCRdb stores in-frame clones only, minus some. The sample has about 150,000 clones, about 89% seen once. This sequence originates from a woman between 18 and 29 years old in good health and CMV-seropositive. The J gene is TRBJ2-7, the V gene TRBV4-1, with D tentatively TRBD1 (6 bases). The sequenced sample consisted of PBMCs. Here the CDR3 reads CASTRQDGEQYF. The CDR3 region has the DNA TGCGCCAGCACCCGACAGGACGGCGAGCAGTACTTC.